Below are 30 T cell receptor beta chains sequenced from a single sample in a study of glioma-infiltrating T cells. Amplification of TCR alpha and beta CDR3 regions from RNA used iRepertoire nested multiplex PCR. TCRdb re-called the multiplex PCR reads through MiXCR, storing one row per CDR3 protein. The sample holds fewer than 110,000 distinct CDR3 sequences, around 30% seen once. The specimen sequenced was glioma tissue, nonneoplastic brain tissue, or PBMCs (not recorded which). The source of these receptors is a human donor with low-grade glioma or glioblastoma, undergoing nonglioma brain surgery, or in good health (not recorded which).

This clonotype turned up a few times. V and J are TRBV5-6 and TRBJ1-3, with TRBD1 as a possible D gene (5 bases). The CDR3 is 14 residues long. Trimming cost V 2 bases and J 1 base, with 7 bases left between them. From germline, CDR1 is SGHDT and CDR2 YYEEEE. The CDR3 sequence: CASSFQGSGNTIYF. CDR3 bases: TGTGCCAGCAGCTTTCAGGGATCTGGAAACACCATATATTTT.

In regard to this clonotype: A much larger clone differs by one base, so this may be a read error. For the CDR3, the DNA is TGCAGTGCTACCCCACGGGGCACTGAAGCTTTCTTT. This gives the protein CSATPRGTEAFF. This chain connects TRBV20-1 to TRBJ1-1; no firm D call. The CDR3 has 12 amino acids. Germline V gene data show CDR1 as DFQATT and CDR2 as SNEGSKA (reference sequence). Trimming cost V 4 bases and J 4 bases, with 10 bases left between them.

This clonotype was seen more than once but under ten times. The V gene is TRBV5-6, the J gene TRBJ2-5, with 8 nucleotides matching TRBD2. The CDR3 runs 15 residues. Germline V gives CDR1 SGHDT, CDR2 YYEEEE. V lost 5 bases to trimming and J lost 1 base; unmatched junction nucleotides: 7. CDR3 loop: CASRSRTSSQETQYF. CDR3 nucleotide sequence: TGTGCCAGCAGGTCGAGGACTAGCAGCCAAGAGACCCAGTACTTC.

Points on this clonotype: It may be a read error: a sequence one base away is much more abundant. The rearrangement joins TRBV18 to TRBJ1-1; possibly TRBD1 for D (5 bases). CDR1 is KGHSH, CDR2 LQKENI, per germline. The CDR3 has 18 residues. V was pared by 0 bases and J by 3 bases, with 20 bases between. The CDR3 DNA sequence: TGTGCCAGCTCACCACCACCAAGTCGTGTGGGGACGGACACTGAAGCTTTCTTT. It specifies CASSPPPSRVGTDTEAFF.

V and J are TRBV12-3 or TRBV12-4 and TRBJ1-2; TRBD1 might be the D (6 bases). The CDR3 is 12 residues long. V was pared by 1 base and J by 7 bases, with 7 bases between. CDR3 amino acids: CASSLGTAGYTF. In nucleotides, the CDR3 is TGTGCCAGCAGTTTAGGGACAGCTGGCTACACCTTC.

About this clonotype itself: One junction end disagrees with the germline gene, perhaps due to a read error. The rearrangement uses TRBV20-1 and TRBJ2-1, with D unresolved. Germline assignment: CDR1 DFQATT and CDR2 SNEGSKA (reference sequence). This CDR3 has 15 amino acids. CDR3 nucleotides: TGCAATGCTAGAGATTCGCTAGAACTTGGGAATGAGCAGTTCTTT. Translation: CNARDSLELGNEQFF.

This clonotype has ten or more counts. V gene TRBV4-3 combines with J gene TRBJ2-7; weak D call: TRBD1 (5 bases). The CDR3 has 13 residues. Looked up from germline, CDR1 is LGHNA and CDR2 is YSLEER. V lost 2 bases and J 5 bases, leaving 10 bases between the germline ends. The chain's CDR3 is CASSQRGWDEQYF. In DNA form, the CDR3 reads TGCGCCAGCAGCCAAAGGGGTTGGGACGAGCAGTACTTC.

The chain is built from TRBV12-3 or TRBV12-4 and TRBJ1-5, with a weak D call TRBD1 (6 bases). Trimming stripped 5 bases from V and 4 bases from J, with 15 bases between. The CDR3 extends over 15 amino acids. The CDR3 is CASSHGQTVNQPQHF. The DNA for the CDR3 is TGTGCCAGCAGTCACGGACAGACGGTTAATCAGCCCCAGCATTTT.

This clonotype was seen at least ten times. The V call is TRBV4-3, the J call TRBJ2-5, with D perhaps given as TRBD1 or TRBD2 (5 bases each). CDR1 is LGHNA, CDR2 YSLEER, per germline. The V end was cut by 4 bases, the J end by 7 bases, with 13 bases between. The CDR3 has 13 amino acids. The CDR3 nucleotides read TGCGCCAGCAGCCGGGACGGCCGGGGGACCCAGTACTTC. Translation gives CASSRDGRGTQYF.

The chain links TRBV28 to TRBJ2-5; 7 bases are a match to TRBD1. Germline lookup yields CDR1 MDHEN and CDR2 SYDVKM. CDR3 length: 17 residues. The trim removed 6 bases at V and 1 base at J, leaving 14 bases unmatched. The CDR3 DNA follows: TGTGCCAGCAGGTTGGCCGACAGGGCCCCCTCCCAAGAGACCCAGTACTTC. As protein: CASRLADRAPSQETQYF.

This clonotype was detected ten times or more. The chain employs TRBV4-2 and TRBJ2-3; D is uncertain. CDR1 and CDR2 from the germline V gene are LGHNA and YNFKEQ. Between the trimmed V and J ends, which lost 0 bases and 5 bases, there was a span of 6 bases. This CDR3 comprises 13 residues. The CDR3 sequence: CASSQEVGDTQYF. The CDR3 nucleotides are TGTGCCAGCAGCCAAGAGGTCGGAGATACGCAGTATTTT.

Many counts were recorded for this clonotype. The chain employs TRBV20-1 and TRBJ2-7, with no clear D. From germline, CDR1 is DFQATT and CDR2 SNEGSKA (reference sequence). CDR3 length: 14 amino acids. V was clipped by 5 bases and J by 6 bases, with 20 bases between them. CDR3 loop: CSAQPQQPPSEQYF. The CDR3, as DNA: TGCAGTGCTCAGCCACAACAGCCCCCCTCCGAGCAGTACTTC.

This clonotype was counted many times. The chain combines TRBV7-2 with TRBJ2-3; 7 nucleotides align to TRBD2. Germline trimming cut 7 bases from V and 8 bases from J; bases unmatched to any gene: 12. Germline lookup yields CDR1 SGHTA and CDR2 FQGNSA. The CDR3 covers 14 residues. The CDR3 DNA follows: TGTGCCAGCACCTCTCGCGGGGGTTATGGTACGCAGTATTTT. It yields the protein CASTSRGGYGTQYF.

The chain combines TRBV11-2 with TRBJ2-1; the match to TRBD1 covers 7 bases. The V gene end was trimmed by 3 bases and the J gene end by 5 bases; junction bases not matched to a gene: 4. CDR3 length: 14 amino acids. CDR1 is SGHAT, CDR2 FQNNGV, per germline. The CDR3 nucleotides read TGTGCCAGCAGCTTTGACAGGGTTAACAATGAGCAGTTCTTC. Translating it yields CASSFDRVNNEQFF.

This clonotype was recorded at least ten times. The rearrangement joins TRBV20-1 to TRBJ2-5; D not resolved. The V gene's germline CDR1 is DFQATT and CDR2 SNEGSKA (reference sequence). The CDR3 runs 12 residues. V dropped 2 bases and J dropped 2 bases, with 6 bases sitting between them. The CDR3 coding sequence is TGCAGTGCTAGACCGGAACAAGAGACCCAGTACTTC. This translates into CSARPEQETQYF.

This clonotype was picked up many times. V usage is TRBV6-2 or TRBV6-3 and J usage is TRBJ2-1; no clear D. This CDR3 has 15 amino acids. The germline V and J ends were trimmed by 2 bases and 0 bases, with 8 bases remaining between them. Per the germline V gene, CDR1 is MNHEY and CDR2 is SVGEGT. The CDR3 DNA reads TGTGCCAGCAGTTACGAAACAAACTCCTACAATGAGCAGTTCTTC. This encodes CASSYETNSYNEQFF.

With regard to this clonotype: This may arise from a read error, as a much more abundant clone is one base away. The CDR3, as DNA: TGTGCCAGTAGTGTAGATCCGACAGAAGCCCAGCCCCAGCATTTT. The encoded protein is CASSVDPTEAQPQHF. This chain uses TRBV19 with TRBJ1-5; TRBD1 is a possible D gene (5 bases). CDR1 LNHDA and CDR2 SQIVND come from the germline V gene (reference sequence). The CDR3 length is 15 residues.

As concerns this clonotype: This may be a read error: a much more frequent sequence differs by one nucleotide. The chain is built from TRBV7-2 and TRBJ1-5; D remains ambiguous. Germline CDR1 SGHTA, CDR2 FQGNSA. This CDR3 comprises 15 residues. Trimming took off 5 bases at V and 0 bases at J, with 11 bases between the two ends. The CDR3: CASSKWRDSNQPQHF. CDR3 in DNA: TGTGCCAGCAGCAAATGGAGAGATAGCAATCAGCCCCAGCATTTT.

Turning to this clonotype: Possible read error: a much larger clone is one base away. The V and J genes are TRBV11-1 and TRBJ2-7; 9 nucleotides align to TRBD1. This CDR3 has 15 residues. Germline V gene lookup returns CDR1 SGHAT and CDR2 FQDESV (reference sequence). The CDR3 sequence: CASRLEDRGSYEQYF. The DNA for the CDR3 is TGTGCCAGCAGATTAGAGGACAGGGGTTCCTACGAGCAGTACTTC.

V usage is TRBV20-1 and J usage is TRBJ2-3; 11 nucleotides line up with TRBD2. The CDR3 contains 14 residues. Germline CDR1 and CDR2: DFQATT and SNEGSKA (reference sequence). The V segment lost 4 bases and the J segment 1 base; nucleotides outside the gene matches: 1. The chain's CDR3 is CSAILAGGTDTQYF. The CDR3 region has the DNA TGCAGTGCTATACTAGCGGGGGGCACAGATACGCAGTATTTT.

This clonotype showed up many times. The chain links TRBV20-1 to TRBJ1-2, with D possibly matching TRBD1 (5 bases). The germline gives CDR1 DFQATT, CDR2 SNEGSKA (reference sequence). This CDR3 comprises 18 residues. The V end lost 5 bases, the J end lost 4 bases, and 29 bases lay between the germline ends. The CDR3 nucleotides are TGCAGTGCTCCTCCGGGGACGGTACAAGCCTCTTTGGGCTATGGCTACACCTTC. Protein sequence: CSAPPGTVQASLGYGYTF.

V is TRBV2 and J is TRBJ1-3; weak D call: TRBD1 (5 bases). Germline V gives CDR1 SNHLY, CDR2 FYNNEI. This CDR3 has 14 residues. V lost 0 bases to trimming and J lost 11 bases, with 14 bases between them. The CDR3 is CASSEALRVGAIYF. CDR3 DNA sequence: TGTGCCAGCAGTGAAGCGCTTCGGGTAGGGGCCATATATTTT.

The chain is built from TRBV14 and TRBJ2-5; 14 nucleotides line up with TRBD2. The CDR3 covers 14 residues. Unmatched junction bases numbered 7, after V lost 4 bases and J lost 12 bases. Germline V gives CDR1 SGHDN, CDR2 FVKESK. For the CDR3, the DNA is TGTGCCAGCAGCCCGGGACTAGCGGGAGAAGTTGAGTACTTC. As protein: CASSPGLAGEVEYF.

This clonotype was seen many times. The chain joins TRBV6-1 to TRBJ2-3; D remains ambiguous. Between the trimmed V and J ends, which lost 5 bases and 1 base, there was a span of 13 bases. The CDR3 is made up of 15 amino acids. Germline V gives CDR1 MNHNS, CDR2 SASEGT. The CDR3 reads CASSLQPLGTDTQYF. The CDR3 DNA reads as TGTGCCAGCAGTTTACAGCCGTTGGGCACAGATACGCAGTATTTT.

This clonotype was observed many times. A read error may account for a junction end that differs from germline. The rearrangement links TRBV7-7 to TRBJ2-1; TRBD2 might be the D (5 bases). The CDR3 extends over 15 amino acids. Germline values: CDR1 SSHAT, CDR2 FNYEAQ (reference sequence). CDR3 nucleotide sequence: TGTGCTAGCAGCTCGGGGTCCAGCTCCTACAATGAGCAGTTCTTC. It codes for CASSSGSSSYNEQFF.

This clonotype was detected many times. The chain is built from TRBV7-9 and TRBJ1-1; D not certain. V was trimmed by 4 bases and J by 1 base, leaving 7 bases between them. The CDR3 has 13 amino acids. The germline V gene has CDR1 SEHNR and CDR2 FQNEAQ (reference sequence). CDR3 amino acids: CASSSLGNTEAFF. DNA of the CDR3: TGTGCCAGCAGCTCTCTCGGGAACACTGAAGCTTTCTTT.

Details on this clonotype: Lacking the conserved final phenylalanine or tryptophan, this CDR3 likely reflects a read error. The V call is TRBV2, the J call TRBJ1-5, with D uncertain. The CDR3 has 12 amino acids. The germline gives CDR1 SNHLY, CDR2 FYNNEI. V lost 8 bases and J 4 bases, leaving 9 bases between the germline ends. CDR3 region: CASQKGNQPQHS. In nucleotides, the CDR3 is TGTGCCAGCCAGAAGGGTAATCAGCCCCAGCATTCT.

This clonotype was seen ten or more times. This chain joins TRBV24-1 and TRBJ2-7; 10 nucleotides agree with TRBD1. With 3 bases clipped from V and 6 bases from J, the junction kept 7 bases outside the gene matches. Germline V gives CDR1 KGHDR, CDR2 SFDVKD. The CDR3 runs to 15 residues. The CDR3 DNA reads TGTGCCACCAGTGATCGCGGACAGGGGGGGGGCGAGCAGTACTTC. The encoded protein is CATSDRGQGGGEQYF.

Remarks on this clonotype: A much larger clone differs from this one at a single base, so this may be a read error. The chain recombines TRBV28 with TRBJ2-1; 9 bases agree with TRBD2. CDR3 length: 14 residues. Germline CDR1 is MDHEN and CDR2 is SYDVKM. The CDR3 DNA reads TGTGCCAGCAGTTTACAGCGGGGGGCTAATGAGCAGTCCTTC. Amino acid sequence: CASSLQRGANEQSF. Filled out from reference TRBV28 and TRBJ2-1, the complete variable domain reads DVKVTQSSRYLVKRTGEKVFLECVQDMDHENMFWYRQDPGLGLRLIYFSYDVKMKEKGDIPEGYSVSREKKERFSLILESASTNQTSMYLCASSLQRGANEQSFGPGTRLTVL.

The V and J genes are TRBV19 and TRBJ2-2; no clear D gene. The V and J ends lost 3 bases and 10 bases respectively, with 12 bases between them. The germline gives CDR1 LNHDA, CDR2 SQIVND (reference sequence). CDR3 length: 13 amino acids. The CDR3 DNA sequence: TGTGCCAGTAGTATCGCCGGCTGGGCGGAGCTGTTTTTT. It encodes CASSIAGWAELFF.